This TCR beta chain was identified during a study of T cells in severe cutaneous drug reactions. Broader study findings: TRBV12-4 use rose strongly in carbamazepine-induced Stevens-Johnson syndrome or toxic epidermal necrolysis, averaging about 30% in blister cells and approximately 5% in PBMC.

The donors had carbamazepine-induced Stevens-Johnson syndrome or toxic epidermal necrolysis. Bulk and single-cell libraries used iRepertoire multiplex PCR with TCR subtype-specific primers. TCRdb reprocessed the multiplex PCR reads; each CDR3 protein has one entry and no DNA is given. Here the sample table reports 21,000 or so distinct CDR3 sequences. On this clonotype itself: Its antigen is not identified.

Germline CDR1 is SGDLS and CDR2 is YYNGEE. The CDR3 is 16 amino acids. The TCR was taken from a human donor with toxic epidermal necrolysis, a severe cutaneous drug reaction. Input material: PBMCs. The V and J genes are TRBV9 and TRBJ2-3. CDR3 residues: CASSVSGSRGTDTQYF. The full variable domain, with the rest looked up from reference TRBV9 and TRBJ2-3, is DSGVTQTPKHLITATGQRVTLRCSPRSGDLSVYWYQQSLDQGLQFLIQYYNGEERAKGNILERFSAQQFPDLHSELNLSSLELGDSALYFCASSVSGSRGTDTQYFGPGTRLTVL.